Below, 29 T cell receptor beta chains from the same sample are listed, as sequenced in a study of blood T cell repertoires in COVID-19. Assay used: immunoSEQ multiplex PCR; TCRdb lists only in-frame clones, some missing. The table shows about 100,000 clones, with about nine tenths occurring only once. Sample: peripheral blood. The receptors come from a man aged 50-60 years with acute or convalescent COVID-19.

The chain is built from TRBV27 and TRBJ2-4, with D perhaps matching TRBD1 (6 bases). This CDR3 spans 18 amino acids. Trimming cost V 0 bases and J 0 bases, with 15 bases left between them. Germline-derived CDR1 and CDR2 are MNHEY and SMNVEV (reference sequence). The CDR3: CASSLSPSGGLAKNIQYF. The CDR3 region has the DNA TGTGCCAGCAGTTTATCTCCCAGTGGGGGCCTAGCCAAAAACATTCAGTACTTC.

V usage is TRBV19 and J usage is TRBJ2-1; TRBD1 is a possible D gene (5 bases). Germline V gene sequence: CDR1 LNHDA, CDR2 SQIVND (reference sequence). The CDR3 is made up of 13 amino acids. The germline V and J ends were trimmed by 4 bases and 9 bases, with 13 bases remaining between them. CDR3 sequence: CASSTSPGIEQFF. The CDR3 bases are TGTGCCAGTAGTACGAGCCCAGGGATTGAGCAGTTCTTC.

V is TRBV19 and J is TRBJ2-5, with D hard to call. The germline V gene has CDR1 LNHDA and CDR2 SQIVND (reference sequence). Trimming took 0 bases from V and 7 from J, leaving 12 bases between them. The length of the CDR3 is 14 residues. The CDR3 sequence: CASSIEGSKRTQYF. In DNA, the CDR3 is TGTGCCAGTAGTATAGAGGGCAGTAAGAGGACCCAGTACTTC.

The rearrangement joins TRBV15 to TRBJ1-4; 7 nucleotides line up with TRBD1. V lost 1 base, J lost 3 bases, and 5 bases stayed unmatched. CDR3 length: 16 amino acids. Germline V gene sequence: CDR1 LNHNV, CDR2 YYDKDF (reference sequence). CDR3 in DNA: TGTGCCACCAGCAGAGGAAGGGGGCGGTCTAATGAAAAACTGTTTTTT. Translation gives CATSRGRGRSNEKLFF.

V and J are TRBV27 and TRBJ2-1, with 15 bases that match TRBD2. CDR1 is MNHEY and CDR2 is SMNVEV in the germline V gene (reference sequence). The CDR3 covers 18 residues. V shed 5 bases, J shed 8 bases, and the junction held 13 bases outside the gene matches. The CDR3: CASSETGTSGRRSHEQFF. As DNA, the CDR3 is TGTGCCAGCAGTGAGACCGGGACTAGCGGGAGGCGGTCCCATGAGCAGTTCTTC.

The chain links TRBV5-1 to TRBJ2-1, with a tentative D call TRBD2 (6 bases). This CDR3 has 19 residues. Germline lookup yields CDR1 SGHRS and CDR2 YFSETQ. The germline V and J ends were trimmed by 0 bases and 0 bases, with 19 bases remaining between them. CDR3 protein: CASSLAGGSVPSSYNEQFF. CDR3 bases: TGCGCCAGCAGCTTGGCCGGGGGTAGCGTCCCCAGCTCCTACAATGAGCAGTTCTTC.

The rearrangement joins TRBV6-1 to TRBJ2-1, with 7 bases identical to TRBD1. CDR1 is MNHNS and CDR2 is SASEGT in the germline V gene. This CDR3 region has 17 residues. Germline trimming cut 4 bases from V and 2 bases from J; bases unmatched to any gene: 11. For the CDR3, the DNA is TGTGCCAGCAGTGCATCCAGGGGGTCCCTTACCTACAATGAGCAGTTCTTC. As protein: CASSASRGSLTYNEQFF.

The rearrangement uses TRBV10-3 and TRBJ1-5; D gene unclear. This CDR3 region has 14 residues. CDR1 is ENHRY and CDR2 is SYGVKD in the germline V gene. V lost 6 bases and J 3 bases, leaving 12 bases between the germline ends. CDR3 loop: CAISEPGYNQPQHF. CDR3 nucleotide sequence: TGTGCCATCAGCGAGCCAGGTTACAATCAGCCCCAGCATTTT.

The chain couples TRBV6-2 or TRBV6-3 to TRBJ2-3, with 8 positions matching TRBD2. Germline assignment: CDR1 MNHEY and CDR2 SVGEGT. The CDR3 has 16 residues. V gave up 2 bases and J gave up 8 bases; unmatched junction bases: 12. The CDR3 reads CASSYPRGGPRGTQYF. In nucleotides, the CDR3 is TGTGCCAGCAGTTACCCACGGGGGGGGCCTCGGGGTACGCAGTATTTT.

The chain uses TRBV21-1 and TRBJ2-2; TRBD2, the D gene given by the table, was not confirmed from the DNA. TRBV21-1 is a recognized pseudogene. CDR3 length: 15 amino acids. The CDR3 spells CASSNGRCNTGELFF. In DNA form, the CDR3 reads TGTGCCAGCAGCAACGGGAGGTGTAACACCGGGGAGCTGTTTTTT.

The rearrangement joins TRBV5-1 to TRBJ1-1; 10 bases map to TRBD1. J lost 0 bases, V lost 5 bases, and 10 bases had no gene match. Germline V gene sequence: CDR1 SGHRS, CDR2 YFSETQ. There are 17 residues in the CDR3. The DNA of the CDR3 is TGCGCCAGCAGAAGGGGGATGACAGGGGGCTTGAACACTGAAGCTTTCTTT. It translates to CASRRGMTGGLNTEAFF.

CDR3: CASSLGRSSYEQYF. The CDR3 DNA sequence: TGTGCCAGCAGTCTTGGTCGGAGCTCCTACGAGCAGTACTTC. The chain employs TRBV6-5 and TRBJ2-7; D unclear. CDR3 length: 14 amino acids. Germline lookup yields CDR1 MNHEY and CDR2 SVGAGI. Deletions cut 5 bases from V and 0 bases from J, with 11 bases between.

This clone appeared once. The rearrangement joins TRBV4-1 to TRBJ2-1; D may be TRBD2 (6 bases). The CDR3 length is 17 residues. The germline CDR1 and CDR2 sequences are MGHRA and YSYEKL. Trimming stripped 2 bases from V and 8 bases from J, with 22 bases between. CDR3 in amino acids: CASSQPLVRTNGDEQFF. CDR3 nucleotides: TGCGCCAGCAGCCAACCACTAGTCCGGACTAACGGGGATGAGCAGTTCTTC.

The chain recombines TRBV21-1 with TRBJ1-4. TRBV21-1 is a documented pseudogene. The CDR3 is 21 amino acids. CDR3 sequence reads: CASSNRIGGFEASATNEKLFF. The CDR3 nucleotides read TGTGCCAGCAGCAATCGAATCGGGGGGTTCGAGGCAAGTGCAACTAATGAAAAACTGTTTTTT.

The genes are TRBV20-1 and TRBJ2-5; D remains unclear. This CDR3 spans 11 amino acids. Germline assignment: CDR1 DFQATT and CDR2 SNEGSKA (reference sequence). Trimming removed 8 bases from V and 2 bases from J, with 9 bases in between. Here the CDR3 DNA reads TGCAGTTCTGGGCCACAAGAGACCCAGTACTTC. It translates to CSSGPQETQYF.

The CDR3 region is CASSIGAGSSYEQYF. The CDR3 bases are TGTGCCAGTAGTATAGGGGCAGGCTCTTCCTACGAGCAGTACTTC. V usage is TRBV19 and J usage is TRBJ2-7, with D unresolved. V was clipped by 1 base and J by 1 base, with 11 bases between them. Germline CDR1 LNHDA, CDR2 SQIVND (reference sequence). CDR3 length equals 15 residues.

The chain uses TRBV3-1 (or the pseudogene TRBV3-2) and TRBJ2-1; tentative D call: TRBD2 (5 bases). V lost 0 bases and J lost 0, with 9 bases in between. Germline V gene lookup returns CDR1 LGHDT and CDR2 YNNKEL (reference sequence). The CDR3 has 16 residues. In DNA form, the CDR3 reads TGTGCCAGCAGCCAAGATACTAGGAGCTCCTACAATGAGCAGTTCTTC. It codes for CASSQDTRSSYNEQFF.

The V and J genes are TRBV30 and TRBJ2-3; 10 positions agree with TRBD2. Per the germline V gene, CDR1 is GTSNPN and CDR2 is SVGIG (reference sequence). The V gene end was trimmed by 3 bases and the J gene end by 4 bases; junction bases not matched to a gene: 7. This CDR3 contains 15 residues. In DNA form, the CDR3 reads TGTGCCTGGAGCGGGCCTAGCGGGAGCCCAGATACGCAGTATTTT. This encodes CAWSGPSGSPDTQYF.

The chain is built from TRBV15 and TRBJ2-3; tentative D call: TRBD2 (7 bases). This CDR3 has 16 amino acids. CDR1 is LNHNV and CDR2 is YYDKDF in the germline V gene (reference sequence). V lost 5 bases and J lost 1, with 16 bases in between. This CDR3 is CATSGSGGWRTDTQYF. The CDR3 region has the DNA TGTGCCACCAGCGGCTCGGGGGGCTGGCGCACAGATACGCAGTATTTT.

The J gene is TRBJ2-3, the V gene TRBV6-5; 7 bases line up with TRBD2. Trimming cost V 9 bases and J 0 bases; bases outside gene matches: 3. The CDR3 loop spans 13 amino acids. Per the germline V gene, CDR1 is MNHEY and CDR2 is SVGAGI. The CDR3 bases are TGTGCCAGTCTTAGCGGGAGCACAGATACGCAGTATTTT. It yields the protein CASLSGSTDTQYF.

The gene calls are TRBV5-1 and TRBJ2-7; 7 bases map to TRBD1. This CDR3 comprises 15 residues. Per germline, CDR1 SGHRS and CDR2 YFSETQ. The trim removed 4 bases at V and 3 bases at J, leaving 10 bases unmatched. The CDR3 DNA follows: TGCGCCAGCAGCGGTGCCGGGACAGAGGGCTACGAGCAGTACTTC. Its protein product is CASSGAGTEGYEQYF.

The chain links TRBV25-1 to TRBJ2-5; 10 nucleotides align to TRBD1. V lost 5 bases and J lost 3; bases outside the gene matches: 9. The CDR3 contains 16 residues. Germline CDR1 MGHDK, CDR2 SYGVNS. The CDR3 DNA reads TGTGCCAGCAGTACCTGGACAGGGGGGGGTGAAGAGACCCAGTACTTC. Amino acid sequence: CASSTWTGGGEETQYF.

This clone is labeled as medium-sized. The chain employs TRBV7-9 and TRBJ2-2, with 11 bases that match TRBD1. The CDR3 has 16 amino acids. CDR1 and CDR2 from the germline V gene are SEHNR and FQNEAQ (reference sequence). After removal of 5 bases from V and 7 bases from J, the junction contained 9 bases not matched to a gene. CDR3 sequence (DNA): TGTGCCAGCAGCGGGACAGGGGGGGACTACGTCGGGGAGCTGTTTTTT. It is translated as CASSGTGGDYVGELFF.

This chain joins TRBV19 and TRBJ1-1; D is possibly TRBD1 (6 bases). V lost 3 bases and J lost 0, with 8 bases in between. This CDR3 has 14 amino acids. Germline V gives CDR1 LNHDA, CDR2 SQIVND (reference sequence). CDR3 nucleotides: TGTGCCAGTAGTATGAACAGGGTGAACACTGAAGCTTTCTTT. It codes for CASSMNRVNTEAFF.

The gene calls are TRBV29-1 and TRBJ1-4; TRBD1 aligns across 10 bases. Unmatched junction bases numbered 2, after V lost 4 bases and J lost 0 bases. This CDR3 has 15 residues. The V gene's germline CDR1 is SQVTM and CDR2 ANQGSEA. DNA of the CDR3: TGCAGCGTTGCCGGGACAGGGGCAACTAATGAAAAACTGTTTTTT. Translated, it gives CSVAGTGATNEKLFF.

V and J are TRBV5-1 and TRBJ1-4; 9 positions match TRBD1. Germline assignment: CDR1 SGHRS and CDR2 YFSETQ. CDR3 length: 15 residues. V lost 4 bases to trimming and J lost 4 bases; unmatched junction nucleotides: 5. CDR3 coding DNA: TGCGCCAGCAGCCAGGGACAGGGTAGTAATGAAAAACTGTTTTTT. Protein: CASSQGQGSNEKLFF.

The gene calls are TRBV7-8 and TRBJ2-4; 8 nucleotides agree with TRBD1. With V trimmed by 5 bases and J by 0 bases, 3 bases remained unmatched. Germline CDR1 SGHVS, CDR2 FQNEAQ. This CDR3 region has 15 residues. For the CDR3, the DNA is TGTGCCAGCAGCCAAGGACAGGGAGCCAAAAACATTCAGTACTTC. Translation: CASSQGQGAKNIQYF.

J is TRBJ2-7 and V is TRBV5-1; 10 bases align to TRBD1. The CDR3 runs 14 residues. Germline V gene lookup returns CDR1 SGHRS and CDR2 YFSETQ. Trimming at V came to 8 bases and at J to 2 bases, leaving 7 bases not matched to a gene. In DNA, the CDR3 is TGCGCCAGACGACAGGGGACAGGGGCCTACGAGCAGTACTTC. It translates to CARRQGTGAYEQYF. Based on the CDR3 plus reference TRBV5-1 and TRBJ2-7, the full variable domain is KAGVTQTPRYLIKTRGQQVTLSCSPISGHRSVSWYQQTPGQGLQFLFEYFSETQRNKGNFPGRFSGRQFSNSRSEMNVSTLELGDSALYLCARRQGTGAYEQYFGPGTRLTVT.

The chain recombines TRBV24-1 with TRBJ1-1; 7 bases fit TRBD1. Germline lookup yields CDR1 KGHDR and CDR2 SFDVKD. CDR3 length equals 18 residues. The V segment lost 4 bases and the J segment 0 bases; nucleotides outside the gene matches: 13. The CDR3: CATSEGTTGNGMNTEAFF. In DNA, the CDR3 is TGTGCCACCAGTGAGGGGACGACAGGGAACGGTATGAACACTGAAGCTTTCTTT.